This TCR beta chain was captured by sequencing in a study of blood T cell repertoires in COVID-19. Using immunoSEQ multiplex PCR, the repertoire was profiled, and TCRdb retains in-frame clones only, with some absent. The sample includes roughly 100,000 clones, around 84% seen only once; the top ten take under 2%. The germline gives CDR1 SGHDN, CDR2 FVKESK. The V gene end was trimmed by 1 base and the J gene end by 2 bases; junction bases not matched to a gene: 5. The CDR3 is made up of 18 amino acids. This receptor was taken from a man between 65 and 79 years old with active or convalescent COVID-19. The rearrangement uses TRBV14 and TRBJ2-5; 15 nucleotides agree with TRBD2. The sample comprised peripheral blood. The DNA of the CDR3 is TGTGCCAGCAGCCAAGGGGGACTAGCGGGGGGACTTCAAGAGACCCAGTACTTC. It codes for CASSQGGLAGGLQETQYF.